This TCR beta chain was documented in a study of T cell responses to AZD1222 COVID-19 vaccine. Overall study: It was second doses at about 4 or about 12 weeks that were pooled.

Generated by immunoSEQ multiplex PCR, the TCRdb table keeps only in-frame clones and is missing some. The sample carries under 130,000 clones, around 90% recorded once. The CDR3 runs 15 residues. Trimming left V 5 bases short and J 1 base short, with 11 bases between. The germline CDR1 and CDR2 sequences are MNHNY and SVGAGI (reference sequence). As for this clone: Its antigen is undetermined.

Study results and caveats: Spike-specific TCRs gained breadth and depth after people received two AZD1222 doses.

The TCR originated in an adult in good health. The V and J genes are TRBV6-6 and TRBJ1-4; the D is unclear. The specimen comprised peripheral blood, sampled on day 0 of AZD1222 vaccination. The DNA of the CDR3 is TGTGCCAGCAGTCTGACATCCATAACTAATGAAAAACTGTTTTTT. This encodes CASSLTSITNEKLFF.